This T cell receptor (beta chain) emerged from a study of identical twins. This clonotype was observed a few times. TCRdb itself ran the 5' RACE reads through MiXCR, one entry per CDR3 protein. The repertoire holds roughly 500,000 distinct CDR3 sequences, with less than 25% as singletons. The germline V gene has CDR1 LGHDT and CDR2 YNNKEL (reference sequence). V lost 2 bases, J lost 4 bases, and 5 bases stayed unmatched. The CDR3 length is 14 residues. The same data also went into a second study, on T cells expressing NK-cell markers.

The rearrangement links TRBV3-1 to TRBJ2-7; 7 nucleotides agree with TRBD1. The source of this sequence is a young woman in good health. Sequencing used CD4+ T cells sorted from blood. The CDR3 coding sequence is TGTGCCAGCAGCCAACTCGTGACAGGGTACGAGCAGTACTTC. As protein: CASSQLVTGYEQYF.